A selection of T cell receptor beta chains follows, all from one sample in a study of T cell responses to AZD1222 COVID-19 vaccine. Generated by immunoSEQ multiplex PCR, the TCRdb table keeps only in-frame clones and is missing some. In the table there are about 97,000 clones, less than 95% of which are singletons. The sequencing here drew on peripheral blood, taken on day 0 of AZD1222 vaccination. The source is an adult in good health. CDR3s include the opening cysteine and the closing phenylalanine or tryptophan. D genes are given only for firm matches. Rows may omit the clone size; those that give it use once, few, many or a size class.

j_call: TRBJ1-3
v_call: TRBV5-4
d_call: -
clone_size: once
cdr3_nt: TGTGCCAGCAGCTTTGGTGGAAACACCATATATTTT
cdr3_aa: CASSFGGNTIYF

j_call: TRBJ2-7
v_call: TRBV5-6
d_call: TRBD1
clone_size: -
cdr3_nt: TGTGCCAGCAGCTTCACAGGGGGCTACGAGCAGTACTTC
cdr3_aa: CASSFTGGYEQYF

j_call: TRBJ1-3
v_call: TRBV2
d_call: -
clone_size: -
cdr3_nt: TGTGCCAGCAGTGATCAGGGTAGTAGATCTGGAAACACCATATATTTT
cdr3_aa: CASSDQGSRSGNTIYF

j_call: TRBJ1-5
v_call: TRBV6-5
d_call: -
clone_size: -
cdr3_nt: TGTGCCAGCAGACGACAGGTCTCGGGCAATCAGCCCCAGCATTTT
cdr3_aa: CASRRQVSGNQPQHF

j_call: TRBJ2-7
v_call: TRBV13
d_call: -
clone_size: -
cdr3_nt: TGTGCCAGCAGCTTTGGGGAGGTCTCCTACGAGCAGTACTTC
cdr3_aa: CASSFGEVSYEQYF

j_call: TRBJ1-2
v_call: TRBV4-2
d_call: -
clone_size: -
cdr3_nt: TGTGCCAGCAGCCAAGAACCCGGGACGGGGCCCTTGCTTCGCTTC
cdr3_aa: CASSQEPGTGPLLRF

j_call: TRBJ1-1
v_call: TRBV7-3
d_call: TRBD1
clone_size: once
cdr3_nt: TGTGCCAGCAGCTCACAGGGGCCCCACACTGAAGCTTTCTTT
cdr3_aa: CASSSQGPHTEAFF

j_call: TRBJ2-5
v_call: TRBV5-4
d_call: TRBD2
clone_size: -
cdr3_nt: TGTGCCAGCAGCGGGACTAGCGGGGTCCCGTGGGAGACCCAGTACTTC
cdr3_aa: CASSGTSGVPWETQYF

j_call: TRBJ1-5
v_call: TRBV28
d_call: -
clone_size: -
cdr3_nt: TGTGCCAGCAGCTCCCCCCGACAGGCCTATAGCAATCAGCCCCAGCATTTT
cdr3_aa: CASSSPRQAYSNQPQHF

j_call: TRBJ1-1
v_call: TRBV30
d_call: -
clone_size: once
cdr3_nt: TGTGCCTGGAGGGCAGGGAATACTGAAGCTTTCTTT
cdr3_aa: CAWRAGNTEAFF

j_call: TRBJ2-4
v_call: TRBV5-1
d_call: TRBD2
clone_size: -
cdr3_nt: TGCGCCAGCAGCTCTAGCGGGGGAATACTAGCCAAAAACATTCAGTACTTC
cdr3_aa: CASSSSGGILAKNIQYF

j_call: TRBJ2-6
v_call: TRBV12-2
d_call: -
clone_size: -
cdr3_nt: TGTGCAAGTCGCCGCGAATGGACTCCAACGCAAAGTCGGGCCAACGTCCTGACTTTC
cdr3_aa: CASRREWTPTQSRANVLTF

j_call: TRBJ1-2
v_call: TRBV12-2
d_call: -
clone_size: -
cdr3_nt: TGTGCAAGTCGCCGGGACACAAACTATGGCTACACCTTC
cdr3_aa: CASRRDTNYGYTF

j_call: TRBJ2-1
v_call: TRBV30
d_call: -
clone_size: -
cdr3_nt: TGTGCCTGGAGTGTACTTAGGGGTCCCAATGAGCAGTTCTTC
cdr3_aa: CAWSVLRGPNEQFF

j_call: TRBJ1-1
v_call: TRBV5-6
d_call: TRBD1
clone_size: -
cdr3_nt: TGTGCCAGCAGCTTCGGACAGGGGAACACTGAAGCTTTCTTT
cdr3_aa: CASSFGQGNTEAFF

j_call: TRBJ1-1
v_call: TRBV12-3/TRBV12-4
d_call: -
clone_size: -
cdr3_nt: TGTGCCAGCAGTTTTAGGGGGGTTCCTGAAGCTTTCTTT
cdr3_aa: CASSFRGVPEAFF

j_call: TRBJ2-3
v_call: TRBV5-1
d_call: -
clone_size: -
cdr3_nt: TGCGCCAGCAGACAGTCTAGCACAGATACGCAGTATTTT
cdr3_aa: CASRQSSTDTQYF

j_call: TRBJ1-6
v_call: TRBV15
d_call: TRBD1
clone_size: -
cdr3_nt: TGTGCCACCAGCAGCGCCGGGACAGGGTATTCACCCCTCCACTTT
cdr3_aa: CATSSAGTGYSPLHF

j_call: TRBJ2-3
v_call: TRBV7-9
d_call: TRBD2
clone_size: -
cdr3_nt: TGTGCCAGCAGCCGAGGGACTAGCGGCCTGAGCACAGATACGCAGTATTTT
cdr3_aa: CASSRGTSGLSTDTQYF

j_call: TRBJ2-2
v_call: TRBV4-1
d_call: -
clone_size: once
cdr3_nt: TGCGCCAGCAGCCAGTTGGTCAACACCGGGGAGCTGTTTTTT
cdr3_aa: CASSQLVNTGELFF

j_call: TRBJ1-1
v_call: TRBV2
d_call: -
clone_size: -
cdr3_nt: TGTGCCAGCAGTCGGGACCCCCTTGTCACTGAAGCTTTCTTT
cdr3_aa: CASSRDPLVTEAFF

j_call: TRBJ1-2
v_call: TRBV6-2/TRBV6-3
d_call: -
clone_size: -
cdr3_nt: TGTGCCAGCAGTTACGGAGGGGACTATGGCTACACCTTC
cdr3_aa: CASSYGGDYGYTF

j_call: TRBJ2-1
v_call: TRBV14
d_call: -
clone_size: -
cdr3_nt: TGTGCCAGCTCCATAGGAGGCACACCGGGGGATGAGCAGTTCTTC
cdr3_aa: CASSIGGTPGDEQFF

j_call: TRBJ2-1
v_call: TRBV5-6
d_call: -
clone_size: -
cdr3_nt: TGTGCCAGCAGCTTGGCCGGAAATGAGCAGTTCTTC
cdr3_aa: CASSLAGNEQFF

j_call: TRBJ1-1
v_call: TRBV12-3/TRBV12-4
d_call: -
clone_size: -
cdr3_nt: TGTGCCAGCAGTTTTACCCCAGGGACGGAAGCTTTCTTT
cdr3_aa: CASSFTPGTEAFF

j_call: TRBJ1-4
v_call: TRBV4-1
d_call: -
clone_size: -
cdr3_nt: TGCGCCAGCAGCAAATTGGGTGAAAAACTGTTTTTT
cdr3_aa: CASSKLGEKLFF

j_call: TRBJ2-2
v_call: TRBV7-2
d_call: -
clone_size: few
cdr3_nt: TGTGCCAGCAGCTTATATGCGGGGGAGCTGTTTTTT
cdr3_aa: CASSLYAGELFF

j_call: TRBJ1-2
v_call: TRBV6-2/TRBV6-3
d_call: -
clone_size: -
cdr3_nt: TGTGCCAGCAGTTCTAAAAGGACACAGCGGTGGGGCTACACCTTC
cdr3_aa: CASSSKRTQRWGYTF

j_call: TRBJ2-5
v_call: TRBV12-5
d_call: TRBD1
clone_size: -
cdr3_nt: TGTGCTAGTGGTGTGGGGACAGGGGCACAAGAGACCCAGTACTTC
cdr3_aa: CASGVGTGAQETQYF

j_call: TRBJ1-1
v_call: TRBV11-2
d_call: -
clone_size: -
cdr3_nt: TGTGCCAGCAGCGTCCAGGGCTGGGCGACTGAAGCTTTCTTT
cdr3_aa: CASSVQGWATEAFF

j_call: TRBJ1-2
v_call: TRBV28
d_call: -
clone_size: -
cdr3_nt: TGTGCCAGCAGTTTACCGGGCCTTAACAACTATGGCTACACCTTC
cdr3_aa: CASSLPGLNNYGYTF

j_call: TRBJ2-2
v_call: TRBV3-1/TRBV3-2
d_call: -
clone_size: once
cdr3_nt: TGTGCCAGCAGCCAGGGGACCCGGATCGGCGGGGAGCTGTTTTTT
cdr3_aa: CASSQGTRIGGELFF

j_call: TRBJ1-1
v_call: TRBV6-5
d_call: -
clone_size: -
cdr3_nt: TGTGCCAGCAGTCGGGCCACCGCGGTGAACACTGAAGCTTTCTTT
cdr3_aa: CASSRATAVNTEAFF

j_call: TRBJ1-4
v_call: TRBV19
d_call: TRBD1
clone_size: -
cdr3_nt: TGTGCCAGTAGTATGGGGACAGGGGCCTACTCTAATGAAAAACTGTTTTTT
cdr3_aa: CASSMGTGAYSNEKLFF

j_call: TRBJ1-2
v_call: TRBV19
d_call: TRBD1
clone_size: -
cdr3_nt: TGTGCCAGTAGTATATACAGGGGGGGCGGCTACACCTTC
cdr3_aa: CASSIYRGGGYTF

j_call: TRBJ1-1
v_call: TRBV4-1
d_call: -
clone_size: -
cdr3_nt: TGCGCCAGCAGTAGCGGGGGCGGGAACACTGAAGCTTTCTTT
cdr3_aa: CASSSGGGNTEAFF

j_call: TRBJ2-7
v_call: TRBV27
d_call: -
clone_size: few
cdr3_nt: TGTGCCAGCTCGAGGAGGGGTTGGGACGAGCAGTACTTC
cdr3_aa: CASSRRGWDEQYF

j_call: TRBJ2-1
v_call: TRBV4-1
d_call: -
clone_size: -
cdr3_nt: TGCGCCAGCAGGGAGAGGACCTCCGGCTACAATGAGCAGTTCTTC
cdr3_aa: CASRERTSGYNEQFF

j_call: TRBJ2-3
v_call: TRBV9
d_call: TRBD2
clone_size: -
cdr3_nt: TGTGCCAGCAGCGTAGAGGCGGGGGGTGAAGATACGCAGTATTTT
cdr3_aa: CASSVEAGGEDTQYF

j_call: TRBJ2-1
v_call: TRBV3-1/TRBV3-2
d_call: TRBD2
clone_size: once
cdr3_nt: TGTGCCAGCAGCTCGACTAGCGGGGGAAACAATGAGCAGTTCTTC
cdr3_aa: CASSSTSGGNNEQFF

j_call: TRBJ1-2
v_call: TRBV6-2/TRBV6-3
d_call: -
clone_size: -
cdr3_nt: TGTGCCAGCAGTTCTTGGGACGTCGGGGGGCTTGGCTACACCTTC
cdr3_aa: CASSSWDVGGLGYTF

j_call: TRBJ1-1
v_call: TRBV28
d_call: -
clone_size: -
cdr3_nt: TGTGCCAGCAGTTTATCGGGGGGTGCCGAAGCTTTCTTT
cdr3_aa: CASSLSGGAEAFF

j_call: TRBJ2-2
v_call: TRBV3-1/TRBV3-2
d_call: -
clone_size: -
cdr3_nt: TGTGCCAGCAGCCAAGTTGGGGGCCTGAACACCGGGGAGCTGTTTTTT
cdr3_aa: CASSQVGGLNTGELFF

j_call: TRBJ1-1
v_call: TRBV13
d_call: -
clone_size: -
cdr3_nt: TGTGCCAGCAGCCCGCCCGCGGGTGAAGCTTTCTTT
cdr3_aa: CASSPPAGEAFF

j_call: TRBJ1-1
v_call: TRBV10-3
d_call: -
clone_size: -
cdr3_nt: TGTGCCATCAAGGGGGACACTGAAGCTTTCTTT
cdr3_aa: CAIKGDTEAFF

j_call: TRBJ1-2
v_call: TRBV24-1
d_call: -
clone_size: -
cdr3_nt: TGTGCCACCAGTGATCCCCGGACAGAAGGAGGCTACACCTTC
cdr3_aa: CATSDPRTEGGYTF

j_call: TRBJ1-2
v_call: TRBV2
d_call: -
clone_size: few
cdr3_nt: TGTGCCAGCAGTGAAGAACGAGGCTACACCTTC
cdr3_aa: CASSEERGYTF

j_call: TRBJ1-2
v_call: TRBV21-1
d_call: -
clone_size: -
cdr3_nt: TGTGCCAGCAGGAAAGTCCCAGGGGAGGCTGGTGGCTACACCTTC
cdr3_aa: CASRKVPGEAGGYTF

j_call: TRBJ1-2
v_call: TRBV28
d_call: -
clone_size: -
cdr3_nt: TGTGCCAGCAGTTTATTGGTTTGGAGAAACTATGGCTACACCTTC
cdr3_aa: CASSLLVWRNYGYTF

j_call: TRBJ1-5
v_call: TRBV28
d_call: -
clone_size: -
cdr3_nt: TGTGCCAGCAGTTACCCGGCGCAGGGGTTTGGTCAGCCCCAGCATTTT
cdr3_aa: CASSYPAQGFGQPQHF

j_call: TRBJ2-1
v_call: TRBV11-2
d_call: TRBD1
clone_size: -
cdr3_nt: TGTGCCAGCAGCCCCGGGACAGGAGCCTACAATGAGCAGTTCTTC
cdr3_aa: CASSPGTGAYNEQFF

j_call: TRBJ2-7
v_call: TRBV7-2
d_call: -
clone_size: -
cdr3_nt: TGTGCCAGCAGCCGGGATGCGGGTTTCGGCGAGCAGTACTTC
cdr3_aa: CASSRDAGFGEQYF

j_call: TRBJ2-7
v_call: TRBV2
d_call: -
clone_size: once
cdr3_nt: TGTGCCAGCAGTGTGAGGACACTGTACGAGCAGTACTTC
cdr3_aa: CASSVRTLYEQYF

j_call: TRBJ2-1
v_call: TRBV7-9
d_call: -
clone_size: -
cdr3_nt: TGTGCCAGCAGCCCCCCCCGGAGGGGAACCCTCTATTCCTACAATGAGCAGTTCTTC
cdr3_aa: CASSPPRRGTLYSYNEQFF

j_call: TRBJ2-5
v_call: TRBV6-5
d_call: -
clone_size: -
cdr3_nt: TGTGCCAGCAGTCCCTCCTGGGAGACCCAGTACTTC
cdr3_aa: CASSPSWETQYF

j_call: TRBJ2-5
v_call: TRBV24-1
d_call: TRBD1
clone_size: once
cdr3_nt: TGTGCCACCGGGGAACCGGGACAGGGAGTTCCCCAGTACTTC
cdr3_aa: CATGEPGQGVPQYF

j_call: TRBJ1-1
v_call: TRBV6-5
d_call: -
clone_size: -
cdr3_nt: TGTGCCAGCAGTTACAACAGAAAGAACACTGAAGCTTTCTTT
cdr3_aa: CASSYNRKNTEAFF

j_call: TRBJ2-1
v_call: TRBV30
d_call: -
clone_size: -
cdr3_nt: TGTGCCCGGCAGGGTAGGGTCGATGAGCAGTTCTTC
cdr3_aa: CARQGRVDEQFF

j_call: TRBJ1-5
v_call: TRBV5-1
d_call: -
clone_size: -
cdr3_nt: TGCGCCAGCAGCTTTGGCTCAGGGGATCAGCCCCAGCATTTT
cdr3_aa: CASSFGSGDQPQHF

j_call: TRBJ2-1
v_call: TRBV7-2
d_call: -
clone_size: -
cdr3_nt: TGTGCCAGCAGCTTCCGGGACTCGGAAGACAATGAGCAGTTCTTC
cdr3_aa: CASSFRDSEDNEQFF